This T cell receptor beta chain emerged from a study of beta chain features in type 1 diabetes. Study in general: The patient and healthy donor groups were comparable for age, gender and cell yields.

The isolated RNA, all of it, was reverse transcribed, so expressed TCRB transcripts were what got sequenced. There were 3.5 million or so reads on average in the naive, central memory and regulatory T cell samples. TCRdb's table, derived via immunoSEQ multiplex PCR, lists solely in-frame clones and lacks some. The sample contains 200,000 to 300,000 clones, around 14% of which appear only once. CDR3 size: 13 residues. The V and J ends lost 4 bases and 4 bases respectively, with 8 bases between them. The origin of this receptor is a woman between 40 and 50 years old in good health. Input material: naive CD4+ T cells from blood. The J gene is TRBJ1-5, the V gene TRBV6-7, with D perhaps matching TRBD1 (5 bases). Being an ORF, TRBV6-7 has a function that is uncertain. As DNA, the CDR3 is TGTGCCAGCAGTTGGCGGGGGAATCAGCCCCAGCATTTT. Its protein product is CASSWRGNQPQHF.